This T cell receptor (beta chain) derives from a study of blood T cell repertoires in COVID-19. TCRdb keeps only in-frame clones here, not all; method: immunoSEQ multiplex PCR. The sample has some 270,000 clones; 84% are singletons. This TCR was recovered from a woman aged 40 to 49 who had recovered from COVID-19. The sequencing sample was made of peripheral blood.

The CDR3 loop is CASSASRDRENSPLHF. In DNA, the CDR3 is TGTGCCAGCAGTGCATCTCGGGACAGGGAGAATTCACCCCTCCACTTT. The rearrangement links TRBV2 to TRBJ1-6; 9 nucleotides line up with TRBD1. V was pared by 4 bases and J by 7 bases, with 8 bases of the junction left unmatched. Germline CDR1 and CDR2: SNHLY and FYNNEI. This CDR3 has 16 residues.